Sequencing of this T cell receptor beta chain was carried out in a study of cytomegalovirus exposure and HLA in healthy donors (dated 2017 in TCRdb). Background for the entire study: According to an earlier analysis of a few hundred of the donors, about 180 million T cells yielded roughly 110 million unique TCR beta sequences and less than 300 Gb of sequence data. The aim of the study was to test whether cataloging public T cell receptors could identify signatures of past pathogen exposure. An earlier analysis of roughly 600 of the donors used high-throughput TCR beta sequencing to judge whether each TCR beta V gene segment behaved as functional or pseudogenic. All discovery cohort repertoires had been generated on a single sequencing platform. Class I and class II HLA loci were covered by the typing at four-digit resolution. The study used immunosequencing to profile the T cell repertoires of several hundred subjects and linked those repertoires to cytomegalovirus serostatus. Typing coverage varied by locus: roughly 629-640 donors for A, B, C, DRB1 and DQB1; roughly 510 for DQA1; over 600 for DPA1; roughly 450 for DPB1. To predict cytomegalovirus infection status, the study brought together high-throughput TCR immunosequencing, statistical association of individual TCRs with disease status, and machine learning. To study patterns of TCR occurrence, a later analysis re-analyzed previously published TCR beta repertoires from under 750 donors and added high-resolution HLA genotyping. Across 398 genotyped donors of the cohort, an average of roughly 250,000 unique TCR beta nucleotide sequences per donor were sequenced, and roughly a sixth of those sequences were non-productive. Roughly five DR-DQ haplotypes were handled as single units for association and clustering, since linkage in the cohort was strong. Along with the roughly 670-subject first cohort, a separate validation cohort of over a hundred different subjects was used. Rather than using new phenotypic data, the later analysis identified candidate immune exposures from TCR beta sequences and from how often those sequences occurred across donors. About 300 gigabases of sequencing data and roughly 90 million unique TCR sequences were included in an early release covering about 620 HLA-typed donors. The genetic ancestry cluster associated with self-reported Caucasian donors included about four fifths of the roughly 380 genotyped donors. Donor age, sex, ethnicity and CMV serostatus were collected together with the repertoire data. A later genetic analysis took genome-wide SNP genotypes for about 55% of the 666 donors and used that subset as a discovery cohort.

Including the terminal cysteine and phenylalanine, the CDR3 comprises 14 residues. Of the read, only the CDR3 DNA is kept; its 42 bases are in frame from base 1. According to the germline V gene (reference sequence), CDR1 reads LNHDA and CDR2 reads SQIVND. The germline V end is reduced by 8 bases and the J end by 3 bases; junction bases left unmatched: 6. Overall study results and their limits: Immune exposure information for the cohort was limited to CMV serostatus. Some IMGT-functional V segments, including TRBV6-2 and TRBV6-3, could not be distinguished by the 87-base-pair reads and were therefore excluded. In a later analysis, HLA-associated TCR beta chains showed more clonal expansion and lower generation probabilities than non-associated chains that were equally common. In this cohort, only TCR beta chains were sequenced, and detectable features were limited by the absence of alpha or paired-chain data. V-gene and J-gene trimming of TCR beta chains was associated with a missense DCLRE1C variant in a later genetic analysis, and the association was replicated in an independent cohort. Because HLA typing was unavailable for some donors at each locus, only the typed subset was used in association tests. In both the original and validation cohorts, the classifier was reported to diagnose cytomegalovirus status with high specificity and sensitivity. Broadly in line with IMGT annotations, most TCR beta V segments showed up in productive rearrangements about 87% or about 30% of the time in an earlier analysis of 587 of the donors. Because counts were too low, about 17 rarely observed V segments, including chromosome 9 orphons, were excluded from the earlier analysis of about 500 of the donors. Linkage disequilibrium might explain the correlated functional status among segregating V segments, but an unknown experimental factor could not be excluded. Strong co-occurrence of HLA alleles, especially DR and DQ, made assigning TCR associations to individual alleles difficult. In vitro tests confirmed that a few of the cytomegalovirus-associated TCR beta chains recognize cytomegalovirus antigens. The study listed approximately 150 TCR beta chains as associated with cytomegalovirus. According to a later analysis, parvovirus B19, influenza, CMV and Epstein-Barr virus appeared linked to several top co-occurrence clusters. While some public TCRs were present in many individuals, most TCR sequences turned up only very rarely across donors. In a later genetic analysis, fewer N-insertions in productive TCRs were reported among donors in an Asian-associated ancestry cluster than the roughly 670-donor mean. In a later analysis, some 17,000 TCR beta sequences were associated with specific HLA alleles at a false discovery rate of 0.05. A cluster of highly shared sequence variants was judged likely to be a technical artifact of the sequencing pipeline. A later analysis found that most CMV-associated TCR beta chains appeared HLA-restricted, with HLA associations seemingly driven largely by CMV exposure. The authors suggested that the approach could potentially be generalized to other disease states and immunological phenotypes. According to a later analysis, TCR association rates differed among HLA loci, with DRB1 alleles showing the most associated TCRs and HLA-C alleles showing the fewest. Roughly uniform sequencing depth across donors was assumed in presence/absence analyses, although this assumption may not hold. A further reported finding was that TCR beta sequences accurately predicted the HLA-A and HLA-B alleles for most subjects in the first cohort.

The cohort was made up of 500 to 850 healthy bone marrow donors. All cohort members were sampled while nominally healthy, although unrecorded immune exposures were likely present. The donor tested CMV seropositive and was one of the 289 seropositive cohort members. Every donor gave a peripheral blood sample, and the peripheral blood mononuclear cells from that sample were used for TCR beta sequencing. The Qiagen DNeasy Blood Extraction Kit was used to extract genomic DNA from the blood cell samples. Concerning this clone itself: Its antigen is unknown. Base qualities are not at hand, and no much larger clone is one base apart.

The library was built by means of the immunoSEQ multiplex PCR assay. For the multiplex PCR, a mixture combining 60 forward primers for TCR Vbeta segments and 13 reverse primers for TCR Jbeta segments was used. The CDR3 region of rearranged TCR beta genes was amplified from genomic DNA by a multiplex PCR assay. The amplified TCR beta libraries were sequenced on the Illumina HiSeq System as 87-base-pair reads. The authors' analysis ran thus. A later analysis tallied around 87 million unique TCR beta chains across the 700 or so repertoires, and approximately 11 million of those chains were shared by two or more donors. Raw reads were error-corrected and collapsed into unique sequences with a nearest-neighbor algorithm that merged closely related sequences to remove PCR and sequencing errors. Alignment of CDR3 sequences to IMGT reference sequences was used to assign V, D and J gene segments. For a sequence to be retained, at least a six-nucleotide match to both a V gene segment and a J gene segment was required. Rearrangements were classified as productive when the CDR3 lacked stop codons and remained in frame with V and J, and all other rearrangements were classified as non-productive. Following IMGT convention, CDR3 was defined as the stretch from the second conserved V-encoded cysteine up to the conserved J-encoded phenylalanine. Sequences without an unambiguous match to a single V gene segment were excluded from the earlier analysis of about 600 of the donors. In an earlier analysis of some 590 of the donors, a V segment was called functional when productive rearrangements were above 56.7%, and segregating when the standard deviation between donors exceeded 5%. A statistical classification framework was developed to diagnose cytomegalovirus status using the catalog of TCR beta chain sequences. V and J gene assignment, in a later analysis, came from comparing TCR nucleotide sequences with IMGT/GENE-DB human TR gene sequences. A later analysis assigned CDR3 sequences and most-parsimonious VDJ recombination scenarios with the TCRdist pipeline. In a later analysis, each TCR beta chain was defined by its CDR3 amino acid sequence together with its V-gene family, and reads without a unique V-gene family were excluded. To address suspected cross-contamination and a sequencing artifact, a later analysis removed some 620 highly shared, low-generation-probability nucleotide sequences. In a later analysis, a clonal expansion index was calculated for each public chain from normalized within-repertoire ranks of inferred template counts. A later analysis computed generation probabilities with a VDJ recombination model fitted to out-of-frame rearrangements, and checked the results against IGoR. In a later analysis, hypergeometric tests were used to score TCR-TCR, TCR-HLA and TCR-CMV co-occurrence, with a repertoire-size bias correction applied to TCR pairs. To estimate false discovery rates, a later analysis permuted the HLA or CMV assignments 20 times. In a later analysis, co-occurring TCRs were grouped with DBSCAN, and TCRdist sequence similarity was added when clustering was performed within HLA-allele-positive subsets. For co-occurrence clustering, repertoires with fewer than 30,000 or more than 120,000 public chains were excluded, along with five repertoires with anomalous nucleotide sharing. What TCRdb holds here is the immuneACCESS table cut down to in-frame rearrangements. Part of the clones is not present; checked against another copy, under half of the missing clones reflect an unresolved V gene, and the others are unexplained. The DNA gave D and trimming, while V, J and clone size come from that table. Present in this sample are about 200,000 clones, around four fifths of which were seen just once. The ten largest clonotypes hold 5.5% to 7% of the sample.

This clonotype was sampled from a woman in her fifties or sixties in good health and CMV-seropositive. Sample: PBMCs. The chain links TRBV19 with TRBJ1-2; 10 bases in the middle match TRBD1. The CDR3 reads as follows: CASEDRGPYYGYTF. The nucleotide sequence is TGTGCCAGTGAAGACAGGGGGCCGTACTATGGCTACACCTTC.